This entry lists 27 T cell receptor beta chains sequenced from one sample in a study of OX40 agonist ivuxolimab in advanced cancers. TCRdb keeps only in-frame clones here, not all; method: immunoSEQ multiplex PCR. Of around 70,000 clones in the sample, roughly 85% were seen once. The sample in question was CD4+ or CD8+ T cells sorted from blood, obtained in a trial of the OX40 agonist ivuxolimab. These receptors were collected from an adult with an advanced solid tumor such as melanoma, head and neck, liver or kidney cancer.

This clone was seen once. The chain joins TRBV5-6 to TRBJ2-7; tentatively, D is TRBD2 (5 bases). The CDR3 is 15 amino acids. Germline V gives CDR1 SGHDT, CDR2 YYEEEE. Trimming removed 2 bases at V and 3 bases at J, with 15 bases between. CDR3 sequence: CASSFGRALDYEQYF. The DNA for the CDR3 is TGTGCCAGCAGCTTCGGGCGGGCTCTGGACTACGAGCAGTACTTC.

The chain carries TRBV5-1 and TRBJ1-1, with D unclear. The CDR3 sequence is 12 residues long. Trimming pared 0 bases from V and 9 bases from J, leaving 9 bases between. CDR1 is SGHRS and CDR2 is YFSETQ in the germline V gene. The CDR3 here is CASSLGPRQAFF. The CDR3 DNA follows: TGCGCCAGCAGCTTGGGGCCGCGCCAAGCTTTCTTT.

The CDR3 DNA is TGTGCCAGTAGCATTGCACCCGGGACAGGGTACAATCAGCCCCAGCATTTT. Its translation is CASSIAPGTGYNQPQHF. This chain joins TRBV19 and TRBJ1-5; 9 bases are a match to TRBD1. Germline V gives CDR1 LNHDA, CDR2 SQIVND (reference sequence). J lost 3 bases, V lost 6 bases, and 12 bases had no gene match. This CDR3 is built from 17 residues.

This rearrangement joins TRBV27 to TRBJ1-2; possibly TRBD1 for D (6 bases). The V gene's germline CDR1 is MNHEY and CDR2 SMNVEV (reference sequence). The V and J ends lost 5 bases and 4 bases respectively, with 14 bases between them. The CDR3 contains 14 residues. The CDR3 DNA is TGTGCCAGCAGTCCTTACAGGGCCGGCTATGGCTACACCTTC. Translated, it gives CASSPYRAGYGYTF.

The rearrangement uses TRBV11-2 and TRBJ2-1; D gene ambiguous. The CDR3 has 11 amino acids. Trimming shortened V by 8 bases and J by 9 bases, and 11 bases separated the two germline ends. Per germline, CDR1 SGHAT and CDR2 FQNNGV. The CDR3 DNA reads TGTGCCAGCGGGGAAACGGGTGAGCAGTTCTTC. Translating it yields CASGETGEQFF.

The chain recombines TRBV28 with TRBJ1-2; D perhaps matches TRBD1 (6 bases). Trimming left V 5 bases short and J 4 bases short, with 17 bases between. CDR1 and CDR2 (germline): MDHEN, SYDVKM. This CDR3 is 15 amino acids long. The CDR3 protein is CASSGPGAGAYGYTF. Here the CDR3 DNA reads TGTGCCAGCAGTGGGCCCGGGGCAGGGGCCTATGGCTACACCTTC.

V usage is TRBV19 and J usage is TRBJ1-3, with TRBD1 matching over 10 bases. The CDR3 loop spans 14 amino acids. With 10 bases clipped from V and 3 bases from J, the junction kept 6 bases outside the gene matches. The germline CDR1 and CDR2 sequences are LNHDA and SQIVND (reference sequence). CDR3 residues: CATGDRGFGNTIYF. CDR3 in DNA: TGTGCCACCGGGGACAGGGGCTTTGGAAACACCATATATTTT. Based on the CDR3 plus reference TRBV19 and TRBJ1-3, the full variable domain is DGGITQSPKYLFRKEGQNVTLSCEQNLNHDAMYWYRQDPGQGLRLIYYSQIVNDFQKGDIAEGYSVSREKKESFPLTVTSAQKNPTAFYLCATGDRGFGNTIYFGEGSWLTVV.

The V call is TRBV5-1, the J call TRBJ2-7; D is perhaps TRBD2 (6 bases). The CDR3 length is 17 residues. Trimming cost V 0 bases and J 3 bases, with 19 bases left between them. Germline lookup yields CDR1 SGHRS and CDR2 YFSETQ. The CDR3 loop is CASSLVSGGTSLYEQYF. CDR3 bases: TGCGCCAGCAGCTTGGTTTCCGGGGGAACTAGCCTCTACGAGCAGTACTTC.

The chain has TRBV11-1 and TRBJ2-5, with D possibly TRBD2 on 5 matching bases. The CDR3 is 14 amino acids. Trimming took 2 bases from V and 7 from J, leaving 14 bases between them. Germline loops: CDR1 SGHAT, CDR2 FQDESV (reference sequence). The CDR3 is CASSLSAREGTQYF. In DNA, the CDR3 is TGTGCCAGCAGCTTAAGCGCTAGAGAGGGGACCCAGTACTTC.

This clone has a handful of counts. The V gene is TRBV7-6, the J gene TRBJ2-3, with TRBD1 as a possible D gene (5 bases). Deletions cut 5 bases from V and 1 base from J, with 10 bases between. This CDR3 is built from 14 residues. The germline CDR1 and CDR2 sequences are SGHVS and FNYEAQ. The CDR3 coding sequence is TGTGCCAGCAGCCGAACACAGGGCACAGATACGCAGTATTTT. This encodes CASSRTQGTDTQYF.

The chain employs TRBV19 and TRBJ2-3; D possibly uses TRBD1 or TRBD2 (5 bases each). The CDR3 is 16 amino acids. V was clipped by 6 bases and J by 0 bases, with 16 bases between them. Germline-derived CDR1 and CDR2 are LNHDA and SQIVND (reference sequence). CDR3 bases: TGTGCCAGTAGCCCCGGGACGGCTTATAGCACAGATACGCAGTATTTT. Protein: CASSPGTAYSTDTQYF.

This rearrangement joins TRBV28 to TRBJ1-5, with TRBD1 identical over 8 bases. The length of the CDR3 is 15 residues. CDR1 and CDR2 (germline): MDHEN, SYDVKM. V shed 3 bases and J 7 bases; nucleotides not matched to a gene: 8. CDR3 region: CASSLGGQGHQPQHF. The CDR3 coding sequence is TGTGCCAGCAGTTTGGGAGGACAGGGCCACCAGCCCCAGCATTTT. Drawing the rest from reference TRBV28 and TRBJ1-5, the complete variable domain is DVKVTQSSRYLVKRTGEKVFLECVQDMDHENMFWYRQDPGLGLRLIYFSYDVKMKEKGDIPEGYSVSREKKERFSLILESASTNQTSMYLCASSLGGQGHQPQHFGDGTRLSIL.

The chain joins TRBV5-6 to TRBJ2-1; 9 bases fit TRBD2. The germline V gene has CDR1 SGHDT and CDR2 YYEEEE. This CDR3 spans 16 amino acids. The V segment lost 3 bases and the J segment 5 bases; nucleotides outside the gene matches: 9. The CDR3 bases are TGTGCCAGCAGCTGGGATCTAGCGGGATGGAACAATGAGCAGTTCTTC. Translated, it gives CASSWDLAGWNNEQFF.

The rearrangement links TRBV10-3 to TRBJ2-1, with 8 positions matching TRBD1. CDR1 and CDR2 (germline): ENHRY, SYGVKD. The CDR3 has 16 amino acids. The ends lost 6 bases at V and 2 bases at J; junction bases unmatched: 9. CDR3 loop: CAISQQGEGAYNEQFF. The CDR3 DNA sequence: TGTGCCATCAGCCAACAGGGGGAAGGGGCCTACAATGAGCAGTTCTTC.

The genes are TRBV6-6 and TRBJ2-7; TRBD2 is a possible D gene (5 bases). The CDR3 loop spans 14 amino acids. Per the germline V gene, CDR1 is MNHNY and CDR2 is SVGAGI (reference sequence). Trimming stripped 8 bases from V and 1 base from J, with 15 bases between. The CDR3 here is CASSVGGGSYEQYF. In nucleotides, the CDR3 is TGTGCCAGCTCTGTCGGTGGAGGATCCTACGAGCAGTACTTC.

The J gene is TRBJ2-3, the V gene TRBV5-1; tentatively, D is TRBD2 (5 bases). Germline CDR1 SGHRS, CDR2 YFSETQ. CDR3 length: 14 amino acids. The V end lost 7 bases, the J end lost 0 bases, and 12 bases lay between the germline ends. This CDR3 is CASVGGVSTDTQYF. In DNA, the CDR3 is TGCGCCAGCGTCGGAGGTGTTAGCACAGATACGCAGTATTTT.

This clone was picked up a small number of times. The chain uses TRBV19 and TRBJ2-2, with 8 bases fitting TRBD2. Trimming cost V 5 bases and J 7 bases; bases outside gene matches: 15. The CDR3 contains 17 residues. The germline gives CDR1 LNHDA, CDR2 SQIVND (reference sequence). CDR3 bases: TGTGCCAGTAGTCCTAAACCGGGACTAGGCCGCATCGGGGAGCTGTTTTTT. Translating gives CASSPKPGLGRIGELFF.

The chain employs TRBV7-2 and TRBJ1-3, with D possibly being TRBD1 (5 bases). CDR3 length: 15 residues. V was clipped by 6 bases and J by 0 bases, with 12 bases between them. Germline lookup yields CDR1 SGHTA and CDR2 FQGNSA. CDR3 nucleotides: TGTGCCAGCAGTCCGAGACAGCGCTCTGGAAACACCATATATTTT. Protein sequence: CASSPRQRSGNTIYF.

This rearrangement joins TRBV7-2 to TRBJ2-7; 8 bases agree with TRBD2. After removal of 3 bases from V and 0 bases from J, the junction contained 4 bases not matched to a gene. The germline V gene encodes CDR1 SGHTA and CDR2 FQGNSA. The CDR3 contains 15 residues. The CDR3 DNA reads as TGTGCCAGCAGCTTGACTAGCGTAAGCTCCTACGAGCAGTACTTC. Residues: CASSLTSVSSYEQYF. The full variable domain, rest sourced from reference TRBV7-2 and TRBJ2-7, is GAGVSQSPSNKVTEKGKDVELRCDPISGHTALYWYRQSLGQGLEFLIYFQGNSAPDKSGLPSDRFSAERTGGSVSTLTIQRTQQEDSAVYLCASSLTSVSSYEQYFGPGTRLTVT.

There are a few counts of this clone. The chain recombines TRBV19 with TRBJ1-5; D perhaps matches TRBD1 (5 bases). The CDR3 loop spans 15 amino acids. Germline loops: CDR1 LNHDA, CDR2 SQIVND (reference sequence). The ends were cut back, 1 base at V and 1 base at J, with 8 bases in the middle. Written as DNA, the CDR3 is TGTGCCAGTAGTATAGGCCAGGGAAGCAATCAGCCCCAGCATTTT. It translates to CASSIGQGSNQPQHF.

This clone was observed once. The V and J genes are TRBV28 and TRBJ1-2; a weak D match, TRBD1 (5 bases). V was cut by 6 bases and J by 4 bases, with 9 bases left in between. The CDR3 covers 12 residues. The germline V gene encodes CDR1 MDHEN and CDR2 SYDVKM. The CDR3 DNA is TGTGCCAGCAGGCCGGGGCCCTATGGCTACACCTTC. This codes for CASRPGPYGYTF.

V and J are TRBV27 and TRBJ2-1; 9 nucleotides agree with TRBD1. The CDR3 is 16 amino acids. The germline CDR1 and CDR2 sequences are MNHEY and SMNVEV (reference sequence). The junction had 10 bases not matched to a gene; V was cut back by 5 bases and J by 5 bases. In DNA form, the CDR3 reads TGTGCCAGCAGTCCCTACGGGACAGGGAAAAACAATGAGCAGTTCTTC. It encodes CASSPYGTGKNNEQFF.

The chain joins TRBV2 to TRBJ1-4; D perhaps matches TRBD1 (5 bases). V was trimmed by 5 bases and J by 6 bases, leaving 16 bases between them. Germline V lookup: CDR1 SNHLY, CDR2 FYNNEI. The CDR3 has 15 residues. The CDR3 bases are TGTGCCAGCAGTATCTCGGGACGAGTTTATGAAAAACTGTTTTTT. It specifies CASSISGRVYEKLFF.

The sample holds one count of this clone. The CDR3: CASSLWGQGLGEKLFF. The CDR3 coding sequence is TGTGCCAGCAGTTTATGGGGACAGGGTTTGGGTGAAAAACTGTTTTTT. V and J are TRBV28 and TRBJ1-4; 9 bases are shared with TRBD1. V trimming: 0 bases; J trimming: 7 bases; junction bases outside the gene matches: 6. This CDR3 has 16 amino acids. Germline V CDR1 and CDR2: MDHEN, SYDVKM.

The chain recombines TRBV27 with TRBJ2-1; D remains ambiguous. The CDR3 length is 14 residues. The V end lost 10 bases, the J end lost 5 bases, and 18 bases lay between the germline ends. The V gene's germline CDR1 is MNHEY and CDR2 SMNVEV (reference sequence). CDR3 protein: CATRPLGSNNEQFF. CDR3 DNA sequence: TGTGCCACCCGCCCCCTTGGATCCAACAATGAGCAGTTCTTC.

This clone is a singleton in its sample. The chain links TRBV9 to TRBJ1-4; possibly TRBD1 for D (5 bases). The V and J ends lost 4 bases and 6 bases respectively, with 19 bases between them. CDR3 length equals 16 residues. Germline V gives CDR1 SGDLS, CDR2 YYNGEE. CDR3 in DNA: TGTGCCAGCAGCCCCCAGGGCTCACGTTGGGATGAAAAACTGTTTTTT. Translating it yields CASSPQGSRWDEKLFF.

CDR3 region: CASSFSGARGYGYTF. The CDR3 nucleotides read TGTGCCAGCAGCTTCTCAGGGGCGCGTGGCTATGGCTACACCTTC. The chain has TRBV5-6 and TRBJ1-2, with a weak D call TRBD1 (6 bases). The CDR3 loop spans 15 amino acids. Trimming removed 2 bases at V and 4 bases at J, with 15 bases between. Germline V gene lookup returns CDR1 SGHDT and CDR2 YYEEEE.